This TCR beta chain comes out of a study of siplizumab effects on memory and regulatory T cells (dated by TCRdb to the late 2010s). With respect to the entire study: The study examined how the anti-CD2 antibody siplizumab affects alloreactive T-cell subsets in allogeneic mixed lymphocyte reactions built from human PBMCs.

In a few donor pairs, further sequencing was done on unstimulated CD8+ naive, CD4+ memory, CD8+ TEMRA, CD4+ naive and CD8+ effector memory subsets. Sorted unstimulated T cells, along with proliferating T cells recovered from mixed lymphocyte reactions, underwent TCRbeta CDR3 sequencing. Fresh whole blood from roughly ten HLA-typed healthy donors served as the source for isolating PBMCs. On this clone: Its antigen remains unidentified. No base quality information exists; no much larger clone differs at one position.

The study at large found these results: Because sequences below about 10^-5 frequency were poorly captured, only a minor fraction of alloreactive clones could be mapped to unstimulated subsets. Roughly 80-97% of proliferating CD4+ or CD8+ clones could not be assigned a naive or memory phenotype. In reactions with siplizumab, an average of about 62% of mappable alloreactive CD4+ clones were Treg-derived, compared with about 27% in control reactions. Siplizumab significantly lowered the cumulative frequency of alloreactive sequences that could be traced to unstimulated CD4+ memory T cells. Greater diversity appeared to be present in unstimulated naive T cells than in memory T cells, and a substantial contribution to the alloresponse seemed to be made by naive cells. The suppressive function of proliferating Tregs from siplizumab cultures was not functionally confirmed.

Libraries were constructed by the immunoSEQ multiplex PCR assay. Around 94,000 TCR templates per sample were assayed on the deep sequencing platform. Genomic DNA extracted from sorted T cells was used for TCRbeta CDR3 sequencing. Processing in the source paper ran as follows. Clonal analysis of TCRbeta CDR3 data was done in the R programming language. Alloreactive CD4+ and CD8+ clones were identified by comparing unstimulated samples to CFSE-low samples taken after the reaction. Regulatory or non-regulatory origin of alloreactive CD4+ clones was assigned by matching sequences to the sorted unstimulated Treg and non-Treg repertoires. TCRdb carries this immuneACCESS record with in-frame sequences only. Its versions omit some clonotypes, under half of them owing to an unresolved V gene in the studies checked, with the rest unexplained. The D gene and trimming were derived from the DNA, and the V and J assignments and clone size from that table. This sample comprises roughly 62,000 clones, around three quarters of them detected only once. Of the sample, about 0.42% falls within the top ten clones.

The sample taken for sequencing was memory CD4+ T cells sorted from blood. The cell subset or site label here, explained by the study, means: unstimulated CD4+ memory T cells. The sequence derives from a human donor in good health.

CDR3 reads: CASSLMAEAFF. The bases read TGTGCCAGCAGCTTGATGGCTGAAGCTTTCTTT. The chain joins TRBV5-5 to TRBJ1-1; no D gene can be assigned with confidence. The CDR3 spans 11 residues, from the cysteine through the phenylalanine. Only CDR3 DNA remains: 33 bases, in frame from the first base. V drops 1 base and J drops 6 bases, leaving 4 bases in between. In the germline V gene (reference sequence), CDR1 corresponds to SGHKS and CDR2 to YYEKEE.